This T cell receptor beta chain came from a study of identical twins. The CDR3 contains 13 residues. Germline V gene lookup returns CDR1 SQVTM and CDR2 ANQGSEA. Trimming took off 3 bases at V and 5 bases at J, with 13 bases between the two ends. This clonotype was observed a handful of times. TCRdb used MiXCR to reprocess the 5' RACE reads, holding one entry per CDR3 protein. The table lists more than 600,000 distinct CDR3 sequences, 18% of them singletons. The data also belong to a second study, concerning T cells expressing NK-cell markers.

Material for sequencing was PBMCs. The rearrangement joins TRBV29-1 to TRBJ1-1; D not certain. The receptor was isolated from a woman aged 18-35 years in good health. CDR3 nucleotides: TGCAGCGTTGAGATGCGGTCGGATACTGAAGCTTTCTTT. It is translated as CSVEMRSDTEAFF.